The present entry profiles one T cell receptor beta chain with its context. Trimming left V 8 bases short and J 0 bases short, with 13 bases between. The germline gives CDR1 SGHVS, CDR2 FNYEAQ. CDR3 length equals 14 residues. The entry originates in a study of blood T cell repertoires in COVID-19. In the study overall: The cDNA or gDNA used as material had been derived from T cells, B-cell-depleted T cells, or PBMCs.

The data were produced by immunoSEQ multiplex PCR, yet TCRdb's version contains in-frame clones alone and is incomplete. Altogether around 470,000 clones are present, roughly 87% being singletons, with the ten largest covering about 0.57%. Sequencing was performed on PBMCs or T cells enriched from blood (not recorded which). The chain links TRBV7-6 to TRBJ1-2; weak D call: TRBD1 (5 bases). The origin of this receptor is a man aged 18 to 29 who had recovered from COVID-19. CDR3 DNA sequence: TGTGCCAGCGCCGCGACAGAAACTAACTATGGCTACACCTTC. This codes for CASAATETNYGYTF.